This TCR beta chain emerged from a study of glioma-infiltrating T cells. Study-wide findings and caveats: Gliomas, especially low-grade, showed above-expected tissue-blood divergence; non-neoplastic patients showed below. Very few CDR3 sequences were shared between tissue and blood.

Comment on this clonotype: The antigen remains undetermined.

CDR3 length equals 12 residues. Germline V CDR1 and CDR2: DFQATT, SNEGSKA (reference sequence). Amplification of TCR alpha and beta CDR3 regions from RNA used iRepertoire nested multiplex PCR. Tissue mRNA or PBMC total RNA, roughly 100-400 ng, went into one-step reverse transcription and amplification. TCRdb used MiXCR to reprocess the multiplex PCR reads, holding one entry per CDR3 protein. In the table there are around 190,000 distinct CDR3 sequences, about 40% of which are singletons. The sample was glioma tissue, nonneoplastic brain tissue, or PBMCs (not recorded which). The clonotype originates from a human donor with low-grade glioma or glioblastoma, undergoing nonglioma brain surgery, or in good health (not recorded which). The chain employs TRBV20-1 and TRBJ2-7; D possibly matches TRBD1 or TRBD2 (6 bases each). Written as DNA, the CDR3 is TGCAGGGGGGGCCCCGGAGACAACGAGCAGTACTTC. Protein product: CRGGPGDNEQYF.